This record looks at one TCR beta chain sequence and its context. Antigen: not known. This record belongs to a study of cytomegalovirus exposure and HLA in healthy donors. Across the whole study: A previous analysis identified 95 million to 130 million unique TCR beta sequences derived from some 170 million T cells. Whole-study findings and limits: In presence/absence analyses, roughly uniform sequencing depth across donors was assumed. Most sequenced TCRs were rare (though some public TCRs occurred in many donors). The study carried out a later analysis of TCR beta sequences. It associated under 20,000 of them with specific HLA alleles at a false discovery rate of 0.05.

With 60 Vbeta and 13 Jbeta primers, the PCR was carried out. Repertoires were generated with immunoSEQ multiplex PCR, while TCRdb's copy carries only in-frame clones and drops some. The sample lists roughly 86,000 clones, just over 70% occurring once. The CDR3 has 15 amino acids. Trimming at V came to 0 bases and at J to 6 bases, leaving 3 bases not matched to a gene. Per germline, CDR1 SGDLS and CDR2 YYNGEE. V is TRBV9 and J is TRBJ2-2, with 9 nucleotides matching TRBD1. Source material: PBMCs. The clonotype comes from a man aged 55 to 70 in good health and CMV-seronegative. In DNA form, the CDR3 reads TGTGCCAGCAGCGTAGACTACAGGGGGCCCGGGGAGCTGTTTTTT. Translation: CASSVDYRGPGELFF.